Below, 23 T cell receptor beta chains from the same sample are listed, as sequenced in a study of blood T cell repertoires in COVID-19. TCRdb's table, derived via immunoSEQ multiplex PCR, lists solely in-frame clones and lacks some. The table has 150,000 or so clones, about 79% seen once. Sequenced: PBMCs or T cells enriched from blood (not recorded which). The receptors stem from a woman aged 50 to 60 who had recovered from COVID-19.

The chain couples TRBV11-3 to TRBJ1-6; no clear D gene. Trimming shortened V by 0 bases and J by 1 base, and 7 bases separated the two germline ends. CDR1 and CDR2 from the germline V gene are SGHNT and YENEEA. This CDR3 contains 16 residues. CDR3 sequence: CASSLDRTSYNSPLHF. CDR3 DNA sequence: TGTGCCAGCAGCTTAGATCGGACTTCCTATAATTCACCCCTCCACTTT.

This clone was seen only once. The chain combines TRBV11-2 with TRBJ2-3, with 10 bases fitting TRBD2. The CDR3 runs to 16 residues. Germline-derived CDR1 and CDR2 are SGHAT and FQNNGV. V trimming: 2 bases; J trimming: 10 bases; junction bases outside the gene matches: 12. The CDR3: CASSLSQRGGAVAQYF. CDR3 in DNA: TGTGCCAGCAGCTTAAGTCAGCGGGGGGGCGCGGTGGCGCAGTATTTT.

V usage is TRBV19 and J usage is TRBJ2-4; the match to TRBD2 covers 14 bases. Per the germline V gene, CDR1 is LNHDA and CDR2 is SQIVND (reference sequence). The CDR3 has 17 amino acids. V trimming: 7 bases; J trimming: 3 bases; junction bases outside the gene matches: 8. The CDR3 loop is CASTGTSGRGVKNIQYF. The CDR3 DNA sequence: TGTGCCAGTACCGGGACTAGCGGGAGAGGGGTCAAAAACATTCAGTACTTC.

This chain connects TRBV10-3 to TRBJ1-2; 7 positions agree with TRBD1. The trim removed 7 bases at V and 8 bases at J, leaving 16 bases unmatched. The CDR3 consists of 15 residues. CDR1 is ENHRY, CDR2 SYGVKD, per germline. CDR3 in DNA: TGTGCCATCAATCCTTTGGGGGCCCCAGGGGGGGGCTACACCTTC. Protein: CAINPLGAPGGGYTF.

The chain employs TRBV25-1 and TRBJ1-2; TRBD1 matches at 9 bases. CDR3 length equals 16 residues. Germline CDR1 MGHDK, CDR2 SYGVNS. The ends lost 5 bases at V and 5 bases at J; junction bases unmatched: 12. CDR3 in amino acids: CASSKKPGQGEYGYTF. CDR3 bases: TGTGCCAGCAGTAAAAAACCGGGACAGGGAGAATATGGCTACACCTTC.

The rearrangement joins TRBV28 to TRBJ2-7; possibly TRBD2 for D (7 bases). The CDR3 spans 16 residues. V was shortened by 5 bases and J by 0 bases, with 17 bases between the two germline ends. Germline CDR1 reads MDHEN; CDR2 reads SYDVKM. CDR3 protein: CASSRGAGQYSYEQYF. DNA for the CDR3: TGTGCCAGCAGTCGGGGGGCGGGCCAGTACTCCTACGAGCAGTACTTC.

The gene calls are TRBV9 and TRBJ2-7, with TRBD2 matching over 13 bases. Germline CDR1 and CDR2: SGDLS and YYNGEE. V lost 3 bases, J lost 4 bases, and 7 bases stayed unmatched. The CDR3 spans 16 residues. The CDR3 region has the DNA TGTGCCAGCAGCGCGTCGGGACTAGCGGGAACATACGAGCAGTACTTC. Protein product: CASSASGLAGTYEQYF.

The chain is built from TRBV18 and TRBJ2-3; TRBD1 agrees at 7 bases. V shed 5 bases and J 4 bases; nucleotides not matched to a gene: 9. This CDR3 contains 15 residues. Per germline, CDR1 KGHSH and CDR2 LQKENI. The CDR3 protein is CASSALQGSPDTQYF. The CDR3 DNA follows: TGTGCCAGCTCAGCATTACAGGGGAGCCCAGATACGCAGTATTTT.

The chain couples TRBV30 to TRBJ1-3, with no clear D. The CDR3 spans 12 residues. Trimming stripped 2 bases from V and 4 bases from J, with 6 bases between. Germline assignment: CDR1 GTSNPN and CDR2 SVGIG (reference sequence). CDR3 region: CAWSSSGNTIYF. DNA for the CDR3: TGTGCCTGGAGTAGCTCGGGAAACACCATATATTTT.

The chain couples TRBV5-1 to TRBJ1-4; tentative D call: TRBD1 (6 bases). V lost 4 bases and J 0 bases, leaving 16 bases between the germline ends. CDR1 is SGHRS and CDR2 is YFSETQ in the germline V gene. The CDR3 runs to 17 residues. DNA for the CDR3: TGCGCCAGCAGCCAACCCCAGGGGCTGGCAACTAATGAAAAACTGTTTTTT. As protein: CASSQPQGLATNEKLFF. The full variable domain, completed using reference TRBV5-1 and TRBJ1-4, is KAGVTQTPRYLIKTRGQQVTLSCSPISGHRSVSWYQQTPGQGLQFLFEYFSETQRNKGNFPGRFSGRQFSNSRSEMNVSTLELGDSALYLCASSQPQGLATNEKLFFGSGTQLSVL.

The chain recombines TRBV10-1 with TRBJ2-5, with 7 nucleotides matching TRBD2. CDR3 size: 16 residues. Germline V CDR1 and CDR2: WNHNN, SYGVQD (reference sequence). The trim removed 4 bases at V and 5 bases at J, leaving 13 bases unmatched. CDR3 amino acids: CASSGQGGPSWETQYF. As DNA, the CDR3 is TGCGCCAGCAGTGGGCAGGGAGGGCCCTCGTGGGAGACCCAGTACTTC.

This clone was counted a single time. The chain couples TRBV3-1 (or the pseudogene TRBV3-2) to TRBJ1-5; tentatively, D is TRBD1 (6 bases). The V end was cut by 4 bases, the J end by 4 bases, with 8 bases between. Germline V CDR1 and CDR2: LGHDT, YNNKEL (reference sequence). This CDR3 has 13 amino acids. The CDR3 loop reads CASSLDRNQPQHF. The CDR3, as DNA: TGTGCCAGCAGCCTCGACAGGAATCAGCCCCAGCATTTT.

This clone was counted a single time. The rearrangement links TRBV5-5 to TRBJ1-6; TRBD1 matches 10 bases. Germline V CDR1 and CDR2: SGHKS, YYEKEE (reference sequence). CDR3 length: 16 residues. Germline trimming cut 3 bases from V and 7 bases from J; bases unmatched to any gene: 7. CDR3 sequence reads: CASSSGTGAANSPLHF. CDR3 nucleotides: TGTGCCAGCAGCTCCGGGACAGGGGCCGCGAATTCACCCCTCCACTTT.

The chain carries TRBV3-1 (or the pseudogene TRBV3-2) and TRBJ1-4; 9 bases are shared with TRBD1. Germline CDR1 LGHDT, CDR2 YNNKEL (reference sequence). The CDR3 is 15 residues long. J lost 3 bases, V lost 4 bases, and 3 bases had no gene match. CDR3 loop: CASSPDRGANEKLFF. The CDR3 DNA follows: TGTGCCAGCAGCCCAGACAGGGGGGCTAATGAAAAACTGTTTTTT.

The rearrangement uses TRBV25-1 and TRBJ1-1; D might be TRBD1 (6 bases). V was cut by 1 base and J by 2 bases, with 11 bases left in between. The CDR3 totals 15 residues. The germline V gene encodes CDR1 MGHDK and CDR2 SYGVNS. The CDR3 loop is CASSESDRRNTEAFF. The CDR3 region has the DNA TGTGCCAGCAGTGAATCTGACAGGAGAAACACTGAAGCTTTCTTT.

V is TRBV5-4 and J is TRBJ2-3; D might be TRBD2 (7 bases). Germline assignment: CDR1 SGHNT and CDR2 YYREEE (reference sequence). V lost 4 bases and J 1 base, leaving 19 bases between the germline ends. There are 17 residues in the CDR3. CDR3 loop: CASSPWEGGPGTDTQYF. The CDR3, as DNA: TGTGCCAGCAGCCCGTGGGAGGGGGGGCCAGGCACAGATACGCAGTATTTT.

This clone was counted ten times or more. The chain uses TRBV7-9 and TRBJ2-7, with 9 nucleotides matching TRBD1. CDR1 is SEHNR, CDR2 FQNEAQ, per germline (reference sequence). The CDR3 spans 15 residues. V dropped 5 bases and J dropped 5; count of bases not matched to a gene: 10. DNA for the CDR3: TGTGCCAGCAGCCGTACAGGGGGCGCGGGTAACGAGCAGTACTTC. Protein: CASSRTGGAGNEQYF.

This clone showed up just once. This sequence joins TRBV19 and TRBJ2-7; the match to TRBD1 covers 10 bases. From germline, CDR1 is LNHDA and CDR2 SQIVND (reference sequence). This CDR3 has 15 residues. V dropped 6 bases and J dropped 2; count of bases not matched to a gene: 7. The CDR3 sequence is CASRMEGQGTYEQYF. For the CDR3, the DNA is TGTGCCAGTAGAATGGAGGGACAGGGGACCTACGAGCAGTACTTC.

The DNA of the CDR3 is TGTGCCAGCAGTGACCCGGCGGGCTCCGGGGAGCTGTTTTTT. It codes for CASSDPAGSGELFF. V is TRBV25-1 and J is TRBJ2-2, with D perhaps matching TRBD2 (5 bases). The length of the CDR3 is 14 residues. Germline CDR1 and CDR2: MGHDK and SYGVNS. The germline V and J ends were trimmed by 3 bases and 6 bases, with 11 bases remaining between them.

Concerning this clone itself: Other DNA sequences in this specimen translate into the identical CDR3. This chain joins TRBV9 and TRBJ2-3; TRBD2 matches 10 bases. V gave up 3 bases and J gave up 1 base; unmatched junction bases: 2. Germline loops: CDR1 SGDLS, CDR2 YYNGEE. The CDR3 has 15 residues. CDR3 nucleotide sequence: TGTGCCAGCAGCGCCCTAGCGGGGGGCACAGATACGCAGTATTTT. This gives the protein CASSALAGGTDTQYF. Full variable domain (missing parts from reference TRBV9 and TRBJ2-3): DSGVTQTPKHLITATGQRVTLRCSPRSGDLSVYWYQQSLDQGLQFLIQYYNGEERAKGNILERFSAQQFPDLHSELNLSSLELGDSALYFCASSALAGGTDTQYFGPGTRLTVL.

This clone appeared a single time. V gene TRBV6-2 or TRBV6-3 combines with J gene TRBJ1-5, with 8 bases fitting TRBD1. Per the germline V gene, CDR1 is MNHEY and CDR2 is SVGEGT. The CDR3 spans 18 residues. V trimming: 5 bases; J trimming: 0 bases; junction bases outside the gene matches: 12. CDR3 residues: CASSVPGGRIYSNQPQHF. CDR3 nucleotides: TGTGCCAGCAGTGTCCCAGGGGGCCGCATTTATAGCAATCAGCCCCAGCATTTT.

This chain links TRBV27 with TRBJ1-2, with 8 positions matching TRBD1. The V gene end was trimmed by 3 bases and the J gene end by 7 bases; junction bases not matched to a gene: 7. Germline V gene data show CDR1 as MNHEY and CDR2 as SMNVEV (reference sequence). This CDR3 region has 14 residues. CDR3 loop: CASSFLGQGGGYTF. As DNA, the CDR3 is TGTGCCAGCAGTTTCCTCGGACAGGGTGGTGGCTACACCTTC.

This clone has only a few counts. The chain combines TRBV27 with TRBJ2-1; the match to TRBD2 covers 14 bases. The CDR3 consists of 18 residues. Unmatched junction bases numbered 12, after V lost 5 bases and J lost 6 bases. Germline V gives CDR1 MNHEY, CDR2 SMNVEV (reference sequence). The CDR3 loop is CASSLRTSGGILVNEQFF. CDR3 in DNA: TGTGCCAGCAGTCTCCGGACTAGCGGGGGGATTCTGGTCAATGAGCAGTTCTTC.